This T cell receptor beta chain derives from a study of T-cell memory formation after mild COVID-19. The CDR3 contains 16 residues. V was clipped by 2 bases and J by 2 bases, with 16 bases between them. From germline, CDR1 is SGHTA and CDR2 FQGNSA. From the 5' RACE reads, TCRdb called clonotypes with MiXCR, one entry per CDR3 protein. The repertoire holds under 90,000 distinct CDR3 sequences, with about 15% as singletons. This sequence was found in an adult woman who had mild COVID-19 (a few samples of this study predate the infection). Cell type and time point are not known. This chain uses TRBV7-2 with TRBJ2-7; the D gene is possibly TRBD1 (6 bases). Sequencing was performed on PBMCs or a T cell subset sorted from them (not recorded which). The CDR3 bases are TGTGCCAGCAGCTTAACGCCCCAGGGGACGACCTACGAGCAGTACTTC. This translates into CASSLTPQGTTYEQYF.